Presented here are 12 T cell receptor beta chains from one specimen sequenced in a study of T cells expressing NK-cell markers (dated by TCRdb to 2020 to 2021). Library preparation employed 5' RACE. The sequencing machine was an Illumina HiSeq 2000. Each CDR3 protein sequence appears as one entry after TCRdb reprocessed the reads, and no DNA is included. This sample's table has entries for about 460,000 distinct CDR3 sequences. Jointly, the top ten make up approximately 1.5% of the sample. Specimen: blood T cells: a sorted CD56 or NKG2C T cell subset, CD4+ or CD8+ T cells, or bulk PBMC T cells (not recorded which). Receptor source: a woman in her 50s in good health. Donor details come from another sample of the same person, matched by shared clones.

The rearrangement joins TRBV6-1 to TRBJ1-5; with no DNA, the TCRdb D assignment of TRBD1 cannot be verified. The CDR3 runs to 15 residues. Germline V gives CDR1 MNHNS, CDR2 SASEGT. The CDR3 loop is CASRDTGRTSQPQHF.

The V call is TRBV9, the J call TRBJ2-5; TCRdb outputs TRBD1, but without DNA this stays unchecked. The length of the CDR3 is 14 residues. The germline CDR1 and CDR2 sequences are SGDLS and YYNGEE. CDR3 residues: CASSVSGGRETQYF.

The CDR3: CSAQIAESSYNEQFF. The chain joins TRBV20-1 to TRBJ2-1; no DNA is available, so the TRBD2 call from TCRdb remains unchecked. The CDR3 is made up of 15 amino acids. The germline V gene has CDR1 DFQATT and CDR2 SNEGSKA (reference sequence).

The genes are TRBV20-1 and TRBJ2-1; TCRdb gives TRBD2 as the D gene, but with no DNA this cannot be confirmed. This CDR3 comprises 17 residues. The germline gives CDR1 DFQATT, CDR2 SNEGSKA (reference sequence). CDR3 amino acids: CSASRGLAGVMGNEQFF.

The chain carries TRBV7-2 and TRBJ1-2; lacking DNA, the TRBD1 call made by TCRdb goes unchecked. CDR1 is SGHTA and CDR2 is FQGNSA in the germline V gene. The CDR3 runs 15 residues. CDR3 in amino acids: CASRLAPAGDYGYTF.

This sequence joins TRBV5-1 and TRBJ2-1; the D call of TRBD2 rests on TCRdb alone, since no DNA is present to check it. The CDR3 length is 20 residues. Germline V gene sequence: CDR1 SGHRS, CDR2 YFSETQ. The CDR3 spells CASSLAVGPHSGRRVGEQFF. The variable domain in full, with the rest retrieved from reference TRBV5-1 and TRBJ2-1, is KAGVTQTPRYLIKTRGQQVTLSCSPISGHRSVSWYQQTPGQGLQFLFEYFSETQRNKGNFPGRFSGRQFSNSRSEMNVSTLELGDSALYLCASSLAVGPHSGRRVGEQFFGPGTRLTVL.

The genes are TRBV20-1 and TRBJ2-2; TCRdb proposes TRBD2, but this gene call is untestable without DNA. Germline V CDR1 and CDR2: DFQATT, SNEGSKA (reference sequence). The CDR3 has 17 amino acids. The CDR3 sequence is CSARPHKAGVFSGELFF.

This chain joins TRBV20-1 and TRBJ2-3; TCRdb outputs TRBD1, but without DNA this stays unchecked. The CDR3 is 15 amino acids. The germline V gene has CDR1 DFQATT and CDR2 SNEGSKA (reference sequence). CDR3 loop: CSAGGPRSSTDTQYF.

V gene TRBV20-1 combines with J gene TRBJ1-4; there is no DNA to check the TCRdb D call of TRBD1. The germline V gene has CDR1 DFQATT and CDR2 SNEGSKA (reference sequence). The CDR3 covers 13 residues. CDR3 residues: CSATGTGREKLFF.

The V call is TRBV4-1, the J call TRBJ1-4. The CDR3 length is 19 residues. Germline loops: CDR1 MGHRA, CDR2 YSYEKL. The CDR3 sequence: CASSQVPGSTAATNEKLFF.

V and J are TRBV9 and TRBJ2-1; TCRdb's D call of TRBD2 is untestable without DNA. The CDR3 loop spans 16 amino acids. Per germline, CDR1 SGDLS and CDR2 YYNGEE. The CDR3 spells CASSPRTSGTNNEQFF.

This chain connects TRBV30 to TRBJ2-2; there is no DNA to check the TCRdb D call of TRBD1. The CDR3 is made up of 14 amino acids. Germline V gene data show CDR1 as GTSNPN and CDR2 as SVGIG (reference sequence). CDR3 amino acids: CAWRRTGRTGELFF.